This record looks at one T cell receptor beta chain sequence and its context. The data were obtained in a study of blood T cell repertoires in COVID-19. At the level of the study: Sample material is recorded as cDNA or gDNA derived from T cells, B-cell-depleted T cells, or PBMCs.

V was clipped by 2 bases and J by 8 bases, with 21 bases between them. The germline V gene has CDR1 ENHRY and CDR2 SYGVKD. This CDR3 comprises 16 residues. The Seattle site enrolled patients during active infection and followed them longitudinally. Original handling: Reference gene primer amplification yielded estimated nucleated cell counts. Sequenced by immunoSEQ multiplex PCR; TCRdb stores in-frame clones only, minus some. V, J and clone size reflect that table, while D and trimming were determined from the DNA. This sample carries about 370,000 clones, 89% of them seen once, and the ten largest clones take approximately 3%.

This TCR was sampled from a woman aged 25 to 39 with COVID-19, enrolled during active disease. The V gene is TRBV10-3, the J gene TRBJ1-1; possibly TRBD1 for D (6 bases). The sequencing input was peripheral blood. This CDR3 reads CAISERGGQSAPEAFF. CDR3 DNA: TGTGCCATCAGTGAGCGCGGGGGACAATCCGCGCCGGAAGCTTTCTTT.